This T cell receptor (beta chain) was identified during a study of CD8 T cells in ankylosing spondylitis. The study's findings and limits: Reactive arthritis synovial fluid and blood were previously reported to contain some motif variants. Disease-linked clones, CD8+, were relatively rare in peripheral blood.

TCRdb reprocessed the 5' RACE reads with MiXCR, giving one entry per CDR3 protein. The table has hundreds of thousands of distinct CDR3 sequences, 8.2% seen once; the top ten hold approximately 5%. Worth noting for this clonotype: Antigen: not known. At one boundary the junction diverges from the germline segment, which might be a read error.

CDR1 is SEHNR and CDR2 is FQNEAQ in the germline V gene (reference sequence). The CDR3 spans 12 residues. The clonotype was recovered from a female donor with ankylosing spondylitis or in good health (not recorded which). The chain uses TRBV7-9 and TRBJ1-6; D call uncertain. Sequenced input: blood, either unsorted or a sorted T cell fraction (not recorded which). Written as DNA, the CDR3 is TGTGCCGGCAGCTTAGTGAATTCACCCCTCCACTTT. It codes for CAGSLVNSPLHF.